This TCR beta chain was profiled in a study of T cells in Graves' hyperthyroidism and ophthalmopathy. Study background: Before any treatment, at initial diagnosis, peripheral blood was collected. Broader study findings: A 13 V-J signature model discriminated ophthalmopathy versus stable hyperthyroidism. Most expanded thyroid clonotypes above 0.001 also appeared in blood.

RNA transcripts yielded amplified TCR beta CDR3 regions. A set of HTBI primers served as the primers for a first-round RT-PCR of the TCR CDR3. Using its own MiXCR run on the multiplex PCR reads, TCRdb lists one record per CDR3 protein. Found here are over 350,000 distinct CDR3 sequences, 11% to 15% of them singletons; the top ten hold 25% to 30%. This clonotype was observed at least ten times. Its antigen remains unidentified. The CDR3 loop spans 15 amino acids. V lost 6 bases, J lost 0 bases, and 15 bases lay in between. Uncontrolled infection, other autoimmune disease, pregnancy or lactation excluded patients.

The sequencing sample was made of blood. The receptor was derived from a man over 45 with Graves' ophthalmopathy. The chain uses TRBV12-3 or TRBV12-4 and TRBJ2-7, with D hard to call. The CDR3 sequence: CASSTTRELSYEQYF. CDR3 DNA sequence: TGTGCCAGCAGCACAACAAGGGAACTCTCCTACGAGCAGTACTTC.